The 16 T cell receptor beta chains below come from one sample, sequenced in a study of cytomegalovirus exposure and HLA in healthy donors. Researchers ran the PCR with 60 Vbeta and 13 Jbeta primers. TCRdb's table, derived via immunoSEQ multiplex PCR, lists solely in-frame clones and lacks some. The sample contains about 190,000 clones, 77% of which appear only once. The sequenced sample consisted of PBMCs. These receptors were obtained from a woman under 40 in good health and CMV-seropositive.

The chain uses TRBV7-9 and TRBJ2-1, with D possibly being TRBD2 (6 bases). V was clipped by 1 base and J by 4 bases, with 11 bases between them. The germline CDR1 and CDR2 sequences are SEHNR and FQNEAQ (reference sequence). This CDR3 is 15 amino acids long. DNA of the CDR3: TGTGCCAGCAGCTTAGGCGGGACTGCATACAATGAGCAGTTCTTC. Translation gives CASSLGGTAYNEQFF.

The gene calls are TRBV7-6 and TRBJ2-2; 9 bases are a match to TRBD1. This CDR3 region has 15 residues. Germline-derived CDR1 and CDR2 are SGHVS and FNYEAQ. The V gene end was trimmed by 5 bases and the J gene end by 3 bases; junction bases not matched to a gene: 4. The CDR3 DNA reads as TGTGCCAGCAGCCCAGGACAGGGGTACACCGGGGAGCTGTTTTTT. Its translation is CASSPGQGYTGELFF.

V gene TRBV28 combines with J gene TRBJ2-1, with 7 bases that match TRBD2. V trimming: 3 bases; J trimming: 7 bases; junction bases outside the gene matches: 18. The CDR3 extends over 18 amino acids. CDR1 MDHEN and CDR2 SYDVKM come from the germline V gene. The CDR3 DNA is TGTGCCAGCAGTTTCCTCCAGCTCAGGGAGGGCGTAAGGAATGAGCAGTTCTTC. Encoded protein: CASSFLQLREGVRNEQFF.

The CDR3 is CASSQLANEQFF. The DNA of the CDR3 is TGTGCCAGCAGCCAACTAGCAAATGAGCAGTTCTTC. The J gene is TRBJ2-1, the V gene TRBV14; a possible D gene is TRBD2 (5 bases). This CDR3 contains 12 residues. Germline V gene lookup returns CDR1 SGHDN and CDR2 FVKESK. The V end lost 2 bases, the J end lost 7 bases, and 6 bases lay between the germline ends.

The chain carries TRBV28 and TRBJ1-6; TRBD1 matches at 7 bases. The CDR3 sequence is 18 residues long. Germline V gene lookup returns CDR1 MDHEN and CDR2 SYDVKM. V was clipped by 6 bases and J by 3 bases; unmatched bases: 14. The CDR3 DNA is TGTGCCAGCAGCGCCTCCCCGGACAGGTCGGGCTATAATTCACCCCTCCACTTT. Its translation: CASSASPDRSGYNSPLHF.

Only one count was recorded for this clone. The chain joins TRBV6-1 to TRBJ2-5; 8 bases agree with TRBD1. CDR3 length: 15 amino acids. Germline V CDR1 and CDR2: MNHNS, SASEGT. V gave up 8 bases and J gave up 4 bases; unmatched junction bases: 12. In DNA form, the CDR3 reads TGTGCCAGCCTCACGTGGGGGACAGGTCGAGAGACCCAGTACTTC. Its translation: CASLTWGTGRETQYF.

The rearrangement uses TRBV5-1 and TRBJ2-2, with 7 bases identical to TRBD2. This CDR3 contains 15 residues. From germline, CDR1 is SGHRS and CDR2 YFSETQ. V shed 4 bases and J 2 bases; nucleotides not matched to a gene: 5. The CDR3 region has the DNA TGCGCCAGCAGCGTGGGACTATATAACACCGGGGAGCTGTTTTTT. Its translation is CASSVGLYNTGELFF.

The V gene is TRBV7-8, the J gene TRBJ2-2, with D maybe TRBD1 (5 bases). Germline loops: CDR1 SGHVS, CDR2 FQNEAQ. Trimming shortened V by 1 base and J by 0 bases, and 9 bases separated the two germline ends. CDR3 length: 16 amino acids. The CDR3 DNA follows: TGTGCCAGCAGCTTAGAGGCCAGGGCGAACACCGGGGAGCTGTTTTTT. Protein product: CASSLEARANTGELFF.

In DNA, the CDR3 is TGTGCCAGTAGCGGCCGACTACAGGGTCCCCCTGGAAACACCATATATTTT. Translated, it gives CASSGRLQGPPGNTIYF. The V gene is TRBV19, the J gene TRBJ1-3; tentative D call: TRBD1 (6 bases). V lost 6 bases and J lost 2, with 20 bases in between. The CDR3 spans 17 residues. Germline CDR1 and CDR2: LNHDA and SQIVND (reference sequence).

This chain links TRBV5-1 with TRBJ1-2, with D maybe TRBD1 (6 bases). Germline CDR1 and CDR2: SGHRS and YFSETQ. Trimming left V 4 bases short and J 1 base short, with 11 bases between. The CDR3 runs 14 residues. Here the CDR3 DNA reads TGCGCCAGCAGCACCGGGACATTTAACTATGGCTACACCTTC. It specifies CASSTGTFNYGYTF.

The rearrangement links TRBV7-6 to TRBJ1-3, with 11 bases matching TRBD1. The length of the CDR3 is 16 residues. CDR1 and CDR2 from the germline V gene are SGHVS and FNYEAQ. The J segment lost 4 bases and the V segment lost 5 bases, leaving 7 bases of the junction unmatched. The CDR3 loop is CASSQLGTGGGNTIYF. DNA for the CDR3: TGTGCCAGCAGCCAGCTCGGGACAGGGGGGGGAAACACCATATATTTT.

This chain joins TRBV30 and TRBJ2-7; D gene unclear. In germline, CDR1 is GTSNPN, CDR2 SVGIG (reference sequence). Trimming shortened V by 5 bases and J by 3 bases, and 23 bases separated the two germline ends. This CDR3 is 16 amino acids long. The CDR3 protein is CAWVDFKQAQRYEQYF. The DNA of the CDR3 is TGTGCCTGGGTGGATTTCAAGCAGGCGCAACGCTACGAGCAGTACTTC. The complete variable domain, with remaining parts taken from reference TRBV30 and TRBJ2-7, reads SQTIHQWPATLVQPVGSPLSLECTVEGTSNPNLYWYRQAAGRGLQLLFYSVGIGQISSEVPQNLSASRPQDRQFILSSKKLLLSDSGFYLCAWVDFKQAQRYEQYFGPGTRLTVT.

The V call is TRBV2, the J call TRBJ1-6, with unresolved D. The CDR3 covers 12 residues. Trimming cost V 5 bases and J 7 bases, with 6 bases left between them. Germline V CDR1 and CDR2: SNHLY, FYNNEI. The CDR3 bases are TGTGCCAGCAGTTTACAGAATTCACCCCTCCACTTT. This codes for CASSLQNSPLHF.

V usage is TRBV5-1 and J usage is TRBJ2-1; D unresolved. The CDR3 runs to 13 residues. Trimming removed 0 bases from V and 12 bases from J, with 13 bases in between. Germline loops: CDR1 SGHRS, CDR2 YFSETQ. Here the CDR3 reads CASSLVESGVQFF. Written as DNA, the CDR3 is TGCGCCAGCAGCTTGGTTGAGTCCGGTGTGCAGTTCTTC.

The V call is TRBV11-2, the J call TRBJ2-7; D unclear. The V gene's germline CDR1 is SGHAT and CDR2 FQNNGV. The CDR3 runs to 14 residues. The V end lost 1 base, the J end lost 2 bases, and 9 bases lay between the germline ends. The CDR3 nucleotides read TGTGCCAGCAGCTTAGGGGCGTCCCCCTACGAGCAGTACTTC. Amino acid sequence: CASSLGASPYEQYF.

This chain links TRBV6-6 with TRBJ1-5; D remains unclear. CDR3 length: 16 residues. Germline assignment: CDR1 MNHNY and CDR2 SVGAGI (reference sequence). The V end lost 0 bases, the J end lost 4 bases, and 13 bases lay between the germline ends. This CDR3 reads CASSYSTTAGNQPQHF. The CDR3 region has the DNA TGTGCCAGCAGTTACTCGACGACGGCGGGAAATCAGCCCCAGCATTTT.